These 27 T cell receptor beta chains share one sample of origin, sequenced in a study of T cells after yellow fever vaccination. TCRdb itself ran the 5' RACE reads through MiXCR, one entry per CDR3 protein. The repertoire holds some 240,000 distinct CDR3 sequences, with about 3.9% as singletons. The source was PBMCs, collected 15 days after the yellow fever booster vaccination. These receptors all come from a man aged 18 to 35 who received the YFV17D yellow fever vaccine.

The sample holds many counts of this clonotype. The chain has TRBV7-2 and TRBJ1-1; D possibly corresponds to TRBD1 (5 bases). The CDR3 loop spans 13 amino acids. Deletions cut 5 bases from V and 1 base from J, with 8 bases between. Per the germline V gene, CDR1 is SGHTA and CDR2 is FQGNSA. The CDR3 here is CASSEQANTEAFF. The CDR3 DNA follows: TGTGCCAGCAGCGAACAGGCGAACACTGAAGCTTTCTTT.

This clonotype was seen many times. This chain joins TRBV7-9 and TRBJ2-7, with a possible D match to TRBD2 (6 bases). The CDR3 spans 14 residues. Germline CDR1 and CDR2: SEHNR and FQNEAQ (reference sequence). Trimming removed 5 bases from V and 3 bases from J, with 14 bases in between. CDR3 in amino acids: CASSPEEGFYEQYF. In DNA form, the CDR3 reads TGTGCCAGCAGCCCAGAGGAGGGTTTCTACGAGCAGTACTTC.

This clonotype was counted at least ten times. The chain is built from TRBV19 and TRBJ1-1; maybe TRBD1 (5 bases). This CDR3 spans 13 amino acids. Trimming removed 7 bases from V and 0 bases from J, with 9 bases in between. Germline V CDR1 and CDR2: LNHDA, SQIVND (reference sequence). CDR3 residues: CASKNRMNTEAFF. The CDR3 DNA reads TGTGCCAGTAAGAACAGGATGAACACTGAAGCTTTCTTT. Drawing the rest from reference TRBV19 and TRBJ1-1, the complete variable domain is DGGITQSPKYLFRKEGQNVTLSCEQNLNHDAMYWYRQDPGQGLRLIYYSQIVNDFQKGDIAEGYSVSREKKESFPLTVTSAQKNPTAFYLCASKNRMNTEAFFGQGTRLTVV.

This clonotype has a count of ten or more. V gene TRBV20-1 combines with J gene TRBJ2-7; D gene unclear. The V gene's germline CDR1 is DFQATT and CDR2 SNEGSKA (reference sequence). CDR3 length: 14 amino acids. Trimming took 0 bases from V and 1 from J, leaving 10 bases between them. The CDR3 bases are TGCAGTGCTAGAGATCTCGGCCAGTCCTACGAGCAGTACTTC. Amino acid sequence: CSARDLGQSYEQYF.

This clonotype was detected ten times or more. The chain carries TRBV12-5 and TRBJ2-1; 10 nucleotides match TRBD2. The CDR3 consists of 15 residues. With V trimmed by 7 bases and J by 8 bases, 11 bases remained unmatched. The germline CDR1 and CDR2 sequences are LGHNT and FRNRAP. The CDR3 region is CASVLAGGRDDEQFF. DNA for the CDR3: TGTGCTAGTGTTTTAGCGGGGGGCCGGGACGATGAGCAGTTCTTC.

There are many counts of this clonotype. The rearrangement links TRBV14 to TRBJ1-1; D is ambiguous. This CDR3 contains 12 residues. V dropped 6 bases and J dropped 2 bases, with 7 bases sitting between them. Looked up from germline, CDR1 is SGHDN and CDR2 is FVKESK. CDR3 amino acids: CASSPINTEAFF. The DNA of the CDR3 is TGTGCCAGCAGTCCAATCAACACTGAAGCTTTCTTT. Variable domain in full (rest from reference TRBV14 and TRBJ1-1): EAGVTQFPSHSVIEKGQTVTLRCDPISGHDNLYWYRRVMGKEIKFLLHFVKESKQDESGMPNNRFLAERTGGTYSTLKVQPAELEDSGVYFCASSPINTEAFFGQGTRLTVV.

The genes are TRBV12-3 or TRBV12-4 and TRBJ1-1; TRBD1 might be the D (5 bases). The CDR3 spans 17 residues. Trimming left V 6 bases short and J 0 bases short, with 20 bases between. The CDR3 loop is CASSPKRDLVLNTEAFF. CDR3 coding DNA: TGTGCCAGCAGCCCAAAGCGGGACCTAGTTTTGAACACTGAAGCTTTCTTT.

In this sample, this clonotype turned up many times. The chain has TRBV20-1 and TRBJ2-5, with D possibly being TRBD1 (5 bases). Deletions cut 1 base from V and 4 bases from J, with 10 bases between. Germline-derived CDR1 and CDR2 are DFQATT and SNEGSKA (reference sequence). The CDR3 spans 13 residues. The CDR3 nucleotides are TGCAGTGCTAGAGTTCCAGGGTCAGAGACCCAGTACTTC. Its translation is CSARVPGSETQYF.

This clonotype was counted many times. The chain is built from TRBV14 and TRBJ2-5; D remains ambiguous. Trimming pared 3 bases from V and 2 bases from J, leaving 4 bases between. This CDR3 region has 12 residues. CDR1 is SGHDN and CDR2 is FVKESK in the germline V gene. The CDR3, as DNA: TGTGCCAGCAGCCACCGTCAAGAGACCCAGTACTTC. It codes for CASSHRQETQYF.

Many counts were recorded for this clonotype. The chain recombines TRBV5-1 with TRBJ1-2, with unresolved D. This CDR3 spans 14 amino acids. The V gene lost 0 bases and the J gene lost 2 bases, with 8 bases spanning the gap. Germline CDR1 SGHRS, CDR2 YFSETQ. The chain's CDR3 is CASSLDSANYGYTF. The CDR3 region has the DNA TGCGCCAGCAGCTTGGACAGCGCGAACTATGGCTACACCTTC.

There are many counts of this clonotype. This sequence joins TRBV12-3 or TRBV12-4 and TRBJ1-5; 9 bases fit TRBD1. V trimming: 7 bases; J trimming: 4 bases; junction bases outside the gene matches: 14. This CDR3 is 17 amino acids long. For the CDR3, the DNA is TGTGCCAGCAACCCCGGGACAGGGCTTCTACAGAATCAGCCCCAGCATTTT. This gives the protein CASNPGTGLLQNQPQHF.

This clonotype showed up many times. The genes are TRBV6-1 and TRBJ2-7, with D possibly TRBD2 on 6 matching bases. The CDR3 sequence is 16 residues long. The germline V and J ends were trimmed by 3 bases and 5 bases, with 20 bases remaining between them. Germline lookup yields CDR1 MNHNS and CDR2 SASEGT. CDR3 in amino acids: CASSEIGGISGDEQYF. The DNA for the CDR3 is TGTGCCAGCAGTGAGATTGGGGGGATCAGCGGTGACGAGCAGTACTTC.

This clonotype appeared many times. The CDR3 DNA follows: TGTGCCAGCAGCTTAGGGGGCCAAGCGAACACCGGGGAGCTGTTTTTT. Residues: CASSLGGQANTGELFF. The chain combines TRBV7-3 with TRBJ2-2; a weak D match, TRBD1 (6 bases). CDR1 and CDR2 (germline): SGHTA, FQGTGA. The CDR3 runs to 16 residues. V was shortened by 2 bases and J by 0 bases, with 10 bases between the two germline ends.

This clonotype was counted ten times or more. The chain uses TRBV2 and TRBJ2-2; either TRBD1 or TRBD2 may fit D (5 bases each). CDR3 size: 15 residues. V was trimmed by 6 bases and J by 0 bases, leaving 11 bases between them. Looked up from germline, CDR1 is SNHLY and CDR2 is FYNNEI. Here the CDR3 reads CASSAGTTNTGELFF. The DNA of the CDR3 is TGTGCCAGCAGCGCCGGGACGACGAACACCGGGGAGCTGTTTTTT.

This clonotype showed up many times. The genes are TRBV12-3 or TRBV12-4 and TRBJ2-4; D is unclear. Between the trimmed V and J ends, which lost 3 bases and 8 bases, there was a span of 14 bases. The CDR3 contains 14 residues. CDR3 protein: CASSFMGPEDIQYF. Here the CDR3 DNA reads TGTGCCAGCAGTTTTATGGGTCCCGAGGACATTCAGTACTTC.

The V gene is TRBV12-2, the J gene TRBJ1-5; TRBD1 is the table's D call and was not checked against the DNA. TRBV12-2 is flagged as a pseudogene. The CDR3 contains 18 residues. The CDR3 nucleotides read TGTGCAAGTCGCTTACGGATACCGGGACAACTCCCAAATCAGCCCCAGCATTTT. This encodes CASRLRIPGQLPNQPQHF.

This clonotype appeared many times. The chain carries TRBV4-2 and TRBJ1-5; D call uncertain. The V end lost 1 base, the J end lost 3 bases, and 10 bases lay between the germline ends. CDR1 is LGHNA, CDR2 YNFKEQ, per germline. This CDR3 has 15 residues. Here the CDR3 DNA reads TGTGCCAGCAGCCAAGCTGGCAGATTCAATCAGCCCCAGCATTTT. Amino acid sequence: CASSQAGRFNQPQHF.

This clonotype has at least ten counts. CDR3 sequence reads: CSARASPLHF. In DNA, the CDR3 is TGCAGTGCTAGGGCCTCCCCCCTCCACTTT. The chain links TRBV20-1 to TRBJ1-6; unclear D gene. CDR1 is DFQATT, CDR2 SNEGSKA, per germline (reference sequence). This CDR3 has 10 residues. Trimming cost V 3 bases and J 13 bases, with 7 bases left between them.

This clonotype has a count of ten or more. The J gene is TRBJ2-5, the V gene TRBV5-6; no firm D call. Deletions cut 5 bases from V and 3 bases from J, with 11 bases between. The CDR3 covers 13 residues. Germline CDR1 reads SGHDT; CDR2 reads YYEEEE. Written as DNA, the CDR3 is TGTGCCAGCAGTCGTCGGGCCGAAGAGACCCAGTACTTC. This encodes CASSRRAEETQYF. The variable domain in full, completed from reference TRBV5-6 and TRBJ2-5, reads DAGVTQSPTHLIKTRGQQVTLRCSPKSGHDTVSWYQQALGQGPQFIFQYYEEEERQRGNFPDRFSGHQFPNYSSELNVNALLLGDSALYLCASSRRAEETQYFGPGTRLLVL.

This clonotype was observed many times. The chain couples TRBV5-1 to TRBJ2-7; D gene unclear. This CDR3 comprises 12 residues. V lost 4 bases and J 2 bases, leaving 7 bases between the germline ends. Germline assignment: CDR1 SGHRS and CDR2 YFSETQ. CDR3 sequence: CASSGYTYEQYF. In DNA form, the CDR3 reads TGCGCCAGCAGCGGATACACCTACGAGCAGTACTTC.

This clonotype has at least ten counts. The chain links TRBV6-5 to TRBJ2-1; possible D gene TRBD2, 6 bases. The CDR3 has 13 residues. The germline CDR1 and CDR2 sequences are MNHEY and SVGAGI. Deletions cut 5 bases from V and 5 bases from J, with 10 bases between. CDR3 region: CASSKTRNNEQFF. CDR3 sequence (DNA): TGTGCCAGCAGTAAGACTAGAAACAATGAGCAGTTCTTC.

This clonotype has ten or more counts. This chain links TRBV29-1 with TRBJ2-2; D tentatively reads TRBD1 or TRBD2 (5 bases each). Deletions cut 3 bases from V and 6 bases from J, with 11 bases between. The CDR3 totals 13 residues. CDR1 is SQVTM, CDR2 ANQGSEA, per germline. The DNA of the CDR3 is TGCAGCGTTGAGTTAGGGGAGCCCGGGGAGCTGTTTTTT. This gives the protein CSVELGEPGELFF.

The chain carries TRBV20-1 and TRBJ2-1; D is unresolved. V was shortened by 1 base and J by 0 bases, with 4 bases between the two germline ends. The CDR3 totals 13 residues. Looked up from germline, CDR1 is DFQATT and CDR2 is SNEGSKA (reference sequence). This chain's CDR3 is CSARAGSYNEQFF. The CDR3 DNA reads TGCAGTGCTAGAGCTGGCTCCTACAATGAGCAGTTCTTC.

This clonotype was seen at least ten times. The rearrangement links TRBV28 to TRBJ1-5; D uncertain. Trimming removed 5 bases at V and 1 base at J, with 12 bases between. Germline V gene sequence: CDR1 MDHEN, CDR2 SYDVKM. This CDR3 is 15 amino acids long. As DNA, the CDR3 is TGTGCCAGCAGTCCCTCCGGGGTAAGCAATCAGCCCCAGCATTTT. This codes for CASSPSGVSNQPQHF.

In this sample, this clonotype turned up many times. The CDR3 sequence is CSVEDGTGTDTQYF. As DNA, the CDR3 is TGCAGCGTTGAAGATGGGACGGGCACAGATACGCAGTATTTT. This chain connects TRBV29-1 to TRBJ2-3; the D call may be TRBD1 or TRBD2 (5 bases each). Looked up from germline, CDR1 is SQVTM and CDR2 is ANQGSEA. V shed 0 bases and J shed 1 base, with 8 bases lying between them. CDR3 size: 14 residues.

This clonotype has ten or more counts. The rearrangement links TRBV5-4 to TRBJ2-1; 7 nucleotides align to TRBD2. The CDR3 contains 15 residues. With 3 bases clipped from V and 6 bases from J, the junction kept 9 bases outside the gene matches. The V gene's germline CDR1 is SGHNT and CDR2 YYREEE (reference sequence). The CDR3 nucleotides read TGTGCCAGCAGCTGGGGACTATCCGGCCTCAATGAGCAGTTCTTC. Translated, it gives CASSWGLSGLNEQFF. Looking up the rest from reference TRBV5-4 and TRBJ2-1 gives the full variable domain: ETGVTQSPTHLIKTRGQQVTLRCSSQSGHNTVSWYQQALGQGPQFIFQYYREEENGRGNFPPRFSGLQFPNYSSELNVNALELDDSALYLCASSWGLSGLNEQFFGPGTRLTVL.

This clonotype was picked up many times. CDR3 in amino acids: CAISEGLRGYQPQHF. Here the CDR3 DNA reads TGTGCCATCAGTGAGGGTCTGAGGGGGTATCAGCCCCAGCATTTT. The chain recombines TRBV10-3 with TRBJ1-5, with a weak D call TRBD1 (6 bases). The CDR3 is 15 residues long. CDR1 and CDR2 (germline): ENHRY, SYGVKD. V shed 2 bases and J shed 5 bases, with 13 bases lying between them.